This T cell receptor beta chain is drawn from a study of blood T cell repertoires in COVID-19. This CDR3 has 20 amino acids. The method was immunoSEQ multiplex PCR; TCRdb's version includes in-frame clones alone and lacks a portion of them. The table lists approximately 170,000 clones, 80% to 90% of them singletons. The chain combines TRBV21-1 with TRBJ1-3. TRBV21-1 is described as a pseudogene. The specimen was peripheral blood. The TCR originated in a man aged 45 to 65 with active or convalescent COVID-19. The CDR3 spells CASSKSGFNRNRGSGNTIYF. CDR3 bases: TGTGCCAGCAGCAAATCGGGTTTTAACCGAAACCGAGGTTCTGGAAACACCATATATTTT.